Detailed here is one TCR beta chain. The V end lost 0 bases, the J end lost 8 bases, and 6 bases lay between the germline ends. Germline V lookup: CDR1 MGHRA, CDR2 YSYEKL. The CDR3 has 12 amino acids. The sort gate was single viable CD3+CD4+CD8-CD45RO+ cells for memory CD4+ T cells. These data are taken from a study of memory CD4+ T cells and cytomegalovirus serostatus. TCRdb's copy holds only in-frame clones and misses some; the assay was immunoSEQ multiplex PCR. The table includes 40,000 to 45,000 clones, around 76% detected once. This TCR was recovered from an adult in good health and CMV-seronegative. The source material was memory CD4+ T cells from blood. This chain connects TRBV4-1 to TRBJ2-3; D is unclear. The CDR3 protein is CASSQEVGTQYF. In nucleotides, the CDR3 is TGCGCCAGCAGCCAAGAGGTTGGTACGCAGTATTTT.